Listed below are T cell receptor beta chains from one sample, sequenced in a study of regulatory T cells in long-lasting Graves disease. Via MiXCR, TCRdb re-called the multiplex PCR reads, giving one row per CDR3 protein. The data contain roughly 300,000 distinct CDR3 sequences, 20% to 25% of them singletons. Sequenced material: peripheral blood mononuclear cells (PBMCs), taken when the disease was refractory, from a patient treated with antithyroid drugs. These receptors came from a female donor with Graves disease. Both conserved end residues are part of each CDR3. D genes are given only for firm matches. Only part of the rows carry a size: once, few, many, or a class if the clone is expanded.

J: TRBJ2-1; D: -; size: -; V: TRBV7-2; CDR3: CASGGYAPLGEQFF; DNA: TGTGCCAGCGGCGGGTACGCTCCTCTGGGGGAGCAGTTCTTC
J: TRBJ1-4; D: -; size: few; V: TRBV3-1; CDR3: CASSLEGGGNEKLFF; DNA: TGTGCCAGCAGCCTTGAGGGCGGAGGTAATGAAAAACTGTTTTTT
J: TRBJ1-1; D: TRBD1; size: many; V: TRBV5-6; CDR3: CASSPPTGADTEAFF; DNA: TGTGCCAGCAGCCCGCCGACAGGGGCGGACACTGAAGCTTTCTTT
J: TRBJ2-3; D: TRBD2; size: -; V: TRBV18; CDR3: CASSPASGITDTQYF; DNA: TGTGCCAGCTCACCAGCTAGCGGGATCACAGATACGCAGTATTTT
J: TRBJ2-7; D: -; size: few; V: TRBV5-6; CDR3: CASSLSDRVSSYEQYF; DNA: TGTGCCAGCAGCTTGAGTGACAGAGTCTCTTCCTACGAGCAGTACTTC
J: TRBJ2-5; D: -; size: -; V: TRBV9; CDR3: CASSVEGGEETQYF; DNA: TGTGCCAGCAGCGTAGAAGGCGGGGAAGAGACCCAGTACTTC
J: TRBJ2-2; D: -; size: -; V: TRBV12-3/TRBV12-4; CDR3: CASRRAGPGELFF; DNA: TGTGCCAGCAGAAGGGCAGGCCCCGGGGAGCTGTTTTTT
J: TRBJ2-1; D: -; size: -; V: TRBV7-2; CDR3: CASSPRTNSYNEQFF; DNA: TGTGCCAGCAGCCCTAGGACTAACTCCTACAATGAGCAGTTCTTC
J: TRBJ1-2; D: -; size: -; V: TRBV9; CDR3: CASSVAGNYGYTF; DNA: TGTGCCAGCAGCGTAGCGGGCAATTATGGCTACACCTTC
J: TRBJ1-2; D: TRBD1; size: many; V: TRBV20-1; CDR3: CSAEDRGRSYTF; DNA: TGCAGTGCTGAGGACAGGGGGCGAAGCTACACCTTC
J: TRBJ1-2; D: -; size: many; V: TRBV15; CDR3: CATSRDGINYGYTF; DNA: TGTGCCACCAGCAGAGATGGGATTAACTATGGCTACACCTTC
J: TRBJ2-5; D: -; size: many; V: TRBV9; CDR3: CASSLGPQETQYF; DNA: TGTGCCAGCAGCTTAGGCCCCCAAGAGACCCAGTACTTC
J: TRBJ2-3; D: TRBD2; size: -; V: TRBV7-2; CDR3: CASSLRLAGQRDTQYF; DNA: TGTGCCAGCAGCTTAAGACTAGCGGGGCAGAGAGATACGCAGTATTTT
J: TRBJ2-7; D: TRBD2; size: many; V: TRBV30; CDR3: CAWSVLAGGEQYF; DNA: TGTGCCTGGAGTGTGTTAGCGGGAGGCGAGCAGTACTTC
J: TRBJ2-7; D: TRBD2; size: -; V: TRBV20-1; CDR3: CSAENREGSYEQYF; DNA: TGCAGTGCCGAGAACCGGGAGGGCTCCTACGAGCAGTACTTC
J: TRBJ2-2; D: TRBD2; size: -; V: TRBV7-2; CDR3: CASSILAGGPGGELFF; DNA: TGTGCCAGCAGCATATTAGCGGGAGGGCCAGGCGGGGAGCTGTTTTTT
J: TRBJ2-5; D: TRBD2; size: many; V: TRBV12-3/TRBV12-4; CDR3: CASSALGRSAETQYF; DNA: TGTGCCAGCAGTGCCCTCGGGAGGTCGGCGGAGACCCAGTACTTC
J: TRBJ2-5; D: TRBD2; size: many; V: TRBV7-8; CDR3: CASSLGLLAGGGETQYF; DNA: TGTGCCAGCAGCCTCGGATTGCTAGCGGGAGGTGGGGAGACCCAGTACTTC
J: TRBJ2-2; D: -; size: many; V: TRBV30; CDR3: CAWRIGLYTGELFF; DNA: TGTGCCTGGAGAATTGGACTCTACACCGGGGAGCTGTTTTTT
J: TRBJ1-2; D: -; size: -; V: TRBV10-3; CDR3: CAISEQQGANYGYTF; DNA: TGTGCCATCAGTGAGCAACAGGGAGCTAACTATGGCTACACCTTC
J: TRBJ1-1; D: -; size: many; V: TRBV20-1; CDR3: CSARGSGNWAEAFF; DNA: TGCAGTGCTAGAGGGTCCGGGAATTGGGCTGAAGCTTTCTTT
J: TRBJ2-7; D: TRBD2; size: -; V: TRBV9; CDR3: CASSVEAGGFYEQYF; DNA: TGTGCCAGCAGCGTAGAAGCGGGAGGTTTTTACGAGCAGTACTTC
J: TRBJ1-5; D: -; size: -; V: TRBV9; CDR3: CASSVGGARGQPQHF; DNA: TGTGCCAGCAGCGTTGGGGGGGCGCGGGGTCAGCCCCAGCATTTT
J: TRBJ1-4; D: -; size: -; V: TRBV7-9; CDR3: CASSLVRQGNEKLFF; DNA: TGTGCCAGCAGCTTAGTGCGCCAGGGGAATGAAAAACTGTTTTTT